This is a list of T cell receptor beta chains from one sample in a study of T cell changes during pregnancy in multiple sclerosis. Measured with immunoSEQ multiplex PCR; TCRdb has only the in-frame clones, and not every one. The data hold roughly 48,000 clones, with 95% observed a single time. The sample was CD8+ T cells from peripheral blood mononuclear cells, taken in the first trimester of pregnancy. These receptors originate from a female donor with multiple sclerosis, enrolled in a pregnancy study. Both conserved end residues are part of each CDR3. D genes are given only for firm matches. Not all rows give a size; the values are once, few, many and, for expanded clones, a class.

TRBJ1-2 . TRBD1 TRBV27 CASSLAPGQGVWGYTF TGTGCCAGCAGTTTAGCCCCGGGACAGGGGGTGTGGGGCTACACCTTC
TRBJ2-1 . . TRBV6-1 CASSEAVTGEAGINEQFF TGTGCCAGCAGTGAAGCTGTCACAGGCGAAGCGGGCATCAATGAGCAGTTCTTC
TRBJ2-1 . TRBD1 TRBV7-8 CASSHRDRVRNEQFF TGTGCCAGCAGCCACCGGGACAGGGTTAGGAATGAGCAGTTCTTC
TRBJ2-5 . TRBD2 TRBV28 CASSLGLAGETQYF TGTGCCAGCAGTTTAGGACTAGCGGGAGAGACCCAGTACTTC
TRBJ2-1 . . TRBV5-4 CASSQGTGEYNEQFF TGTGCCAGCAGCCAAGGGACGGGAGAGTACAATGAGCAGTTCTTC
TRBJ2-5 . . TRBV6-1 CASSEPGTRQETQYF TGTGCCAGCAGTGAACCCGGGACTCGTCAAGAGACCCAGTACTTC
TRBJ1-1 . . TRBV5-1 CASSSKPGANTEAFF TGCGCCAGCAGCTCTAAACCGGGAGCGAACACTGAAGCTTTCTTT
TRBJ2-7 once TRBD1 TRBV5-1 CASSPTGARYEQYF TGCGCCAGCAGCCCGACAGGGGCCCGCTACGAGCAGTACTTC
TRBJ1-3 . . TRBV9 CASSPGISGNTIYF TGTGCCAGCAGCCCCGGTATCTCTGGAAACACCATATATTTT
TRBJ2-7 . TRBD1 TRBV2 CAGQGPPSYEQYF TGTGCCGGACAGGGGCCCCCCTCCTACGAGCAGTACTTC
TRBJ1-2 . . TRBV6-5 CASSYRGEGYGYTF TGTGCCAGCAGTTACAGGGGCGAAGGGTATGGCTACACCTTC
TRBJ1-2 . . TRBV27 CASSSRQYSNYGYTF TGTGCCAGCAGTTCGAGACAGTATTCTAACTATGGCTACACCTTC
TRBJ2-7 . TRBD2 TRBV9 CASSQGLATSYEQYF TGTGCCAGCAGCCAAGGACTAGCGACCTCCTACGAGCAGTACTTC
TRBJ2-3 . TRBD1 TRBV5-1 CASRNPEQGATDTQYF TGCGCCAGCAGGAATCCGGAACAGGGGGCAACAGATACGCAGTATTTT